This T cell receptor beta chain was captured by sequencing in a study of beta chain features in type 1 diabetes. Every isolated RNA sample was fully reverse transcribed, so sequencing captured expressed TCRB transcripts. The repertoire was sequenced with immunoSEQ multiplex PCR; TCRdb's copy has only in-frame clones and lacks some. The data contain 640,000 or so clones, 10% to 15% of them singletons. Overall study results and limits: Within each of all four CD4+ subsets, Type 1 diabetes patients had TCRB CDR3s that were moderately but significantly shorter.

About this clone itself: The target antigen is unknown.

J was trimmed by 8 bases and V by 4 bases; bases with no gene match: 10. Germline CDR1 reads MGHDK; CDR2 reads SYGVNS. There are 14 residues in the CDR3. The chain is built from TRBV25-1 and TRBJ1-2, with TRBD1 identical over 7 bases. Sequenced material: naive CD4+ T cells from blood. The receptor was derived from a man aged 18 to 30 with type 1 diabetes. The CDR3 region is CASSGGGTGSGYTF. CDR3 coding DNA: TGTGCCAGCAGTGGAGGGGGCACAGGGAGCGGCTACACCTTC.